This is a list of T cell receptor beta chains from one sample in a study of T-cell memory formation after mild COVID-19. TCRdb reprocessed the 5' RACE reads with MiXCR, giving one entry per CDR3 protein. Of 190,000 or so distinct CDR3 sequences in the sample, under 30% were seen once. The sample was PBMCs or a T cell subset sorted from them (not recorded which). The receptors were gathered from an adult woman who had mild COVID-19 (a few samples of this study predate the infection). Cell type and time point are not known. The CDR3 runs from the conserved cysteine through the conserved F or W. D genes are given only for firm matches. Clone size is shown for a subset of rows, as once, few, many or a class of expanded clone.

TRBJ2-1	few	15	NA	TRBV9	TGTGCCAGCAGCCTGCTACAGGGGACTGGGAATGAGCAGTTCTTC	CASSLLQGTGNEQFF
TRBJ2-7	many	15	TRBD2	TRBV30	TGTGCCTGGAGTAACGGACTAGCGGTATCCTACGAGCAGTACTTC	CAWSNGLAVSYEQYF
TRBJ2-5	NA	15	TRBD2	TRBV15	TGTGCCACCAGCAGGGAGACAAGCGGGAGGGAGACCCAGTACTTC	CATSRETSGRETQYF
TRBJ2-5	NA	14	TRBD1	TRBV3-1	TGTGCCAGCAGCCGACAGGGGGGTGGAGAGACCCAGTACTTC	CASSRQGGGETQYF
TRBJ2-1	NA	15	TRBD2	TRBV5-1	TGCGCCAGCAGCTGGGGACTAGCGGATTACAATGAGCAGTTCTTC	CASSWGLADYNEQFF
TRBJ2-3	NA	15	TRBD2	TRBV20-1	TGCAGTGCTACCCTAGCGGGGGCCCGGGGAGATACGCAGTATTTT	CSATLAGARGDTQYF
TRBJ1-1	few	15	NA	TRBV7-2	TGTGCCAGCAGCTTAGTGCCAGGGATGAACACTGAAGCTTTCTTT	CASSLVPGMNTEAFF
TRBJ2-6	few	17	TRBD1	TRBV24-1	TGTGCCACCGGGGACAGGTCCGGCGACTCTGGGGCCAACGTCCTGACTTTC	CATGDRSGDSGANVLTF
TRBJ1-1	few	18	TRBD1	TRBV7-8	TGTGCCAGCAGCTCTGAAGAGATCCAGAGGGGGCGTAGAACTGAAGCTTTCTTT	CASSSEEIQRGRRTEAFF
TRBJ1-1	NA	13	NA	TRBV29-1	TGCAGCGCCGGGTCAACAGTGAACACTGAAGCTTTCTTT	CSAGSTVNTEAFF
TRBJ1-4	many	14	NA	TRBV5-6	TGTGCCAGCAGCTACACAGGGTCTCGCGAAAAACTGTTTTTT	CASSYTGSREKLFF
TRBJ1-1	NA	15	TRBD1	TRBV7-2	TGTGCCAGCAGCTTAGCGGGGACAGGGAACACTGAAGCTTTCTTT	CASSLAGTGNTEAFF
TRBJ2-3	NA	16	TRBD1	TRBV24-1	TGTGCCACCAGTGTCGGACAGGGGGGAACCACAGATACGCAGTATTTT	CATSVGQGGTTDTQYF
TRBJ2-2	few	17	NA	TRBV7-6	TGTGCCAGCAGCACTCGACAGGACCTCACCAACACCGGGGAGCTGTTTTTT	CASSTRQDLTNTGELFF
TRBJ2-5	once	16	TRBD2	TRBV6-2/TRBV6-3	TGTGCCAGCAGTTACAGCTTTAGCGGGAGTGGGGAGACCCAGTACTTC	CASSYSFSGSGETQYF
TRBJ1-1	NA	16	NA	TRBV5-1	TGCGCCAGCAGCTTGCGGTGGAGCGGGTCGTTCACTGAAGCTTTCTTT	CASSLRWSGSFTEAFF
TRBJ2-1	NA	15	TRBD1	TRBV12-3/TRBV12-4	TGTGCCAGCAGTCCACCCTACAGGGGAGACAATGAGCAGTTCTTC	CASSPPYRGDNEQFF
TRBJ2-2	few	16	TRBD2	TRBV9	TGTGCCAGCAGCTCTCCACCGGGACTAGCGACCGGGGAGCTGTTTTTT	CASSSPPGLATGELFF
TRBJ2-1	NA	16	TRBD2	TRBV12-3/TRBV12-4	TGTGCCAGCAGTCTCCTAGCGGGAGGGCCAGTACATGAGCAGTTCTTC	CASSLLAGGPVHEQFF
TRBJ2-6	few	16	NA	TRBV6-1	TGTGCCAGCAGTGAACTACGAAGCTCTGGGGCCAACGTCCTGACTTTC	CASSELRSSGANVLTF
TRBJ1-1	few	17	TRBD1	TRBV2	TGTGCCAGCGTCCCCCCTGAGGGTAGGGGGCAGGGCACTGAAGCTTTCTTT	CASVPPEGRGQGTEAFF
TRBJ2-7	NA	16	NA	TRBV6-1	TGTGCCAGCAGTGAAGCGGGCCAGAACCCCGCCTACGAGCAGTACTTC	CASSEAGQNPAYEQYF
TRBJ2-5	NA	15	TRBD2	TRBV7-2	TGTGCCAGCAGCTTAGATCTAGCGGTGGAAAAGACCCAGTACTTC	CASSLDLAVEKTQYF
TRBJ1-2	NA	14	TRBD1	TRBV2	TGTGCCAGCACCTGGGACAGGGCCCTATCAGGCTACACCTTC	CASTWDRALSGYTF
TRBJ2-7	NA	14	NA	TRBV6-5	TGTGCCAGCAGCGAGAGCAGGGGACCCTACGAGCAGTACTTC	CASSESRGPYEQYF
TRBJ2-4	many	13	NA	TRBV3-1	TGTGCCAGCAGCCAAGCAGGGGTCAACATTCAGTACTTC	CASSQAGVNIQYF
TRBJ2-7	NA	15	TRBD2	TRBV27	TGTGCCAGCAGACTAACTAGCGGGCCTACCTACGAGCAGTACTTC	CASRLTSGPTYEQYF
TRBJ1-2	NA	16	NA	TRBV4-1	TGCGCCAGCAGCCCATCCAGGAACACGGGAGGAGATGGCTACACCTTC	CASSPSRNTGGDGYTF
TRBJ2-1	few	17	NA	TRBV4-1	TGCGCCAGCAGCCAAACGGGTATTACAGTAAGCTACAATGAGCAGTTCTTC	CASSQTGITVSYNEQFF
TRBJ1-6	once	14	NA	TRBV6-1	TGTGCCAGCAGTGAAAGGAGATTGGATTCACCCCTCCACTTT	CASSERRLDSPLHF
TRBJ2-2	NA	13	TRBD2	TRBV19	TGTGCCAGTGGACTAGTCGGCACCGGGGAGCTGTTTTTT	CASGLVGTGELFF
TRBJ2-2	many	15	TRBD2	TRBV3-1	TGTGCCAGCAGCCCGACTAGCGCCCTTGCCGGGGAGCTGTTTTTT	CASSPTSALAGELFF
TRBJ2-3	few	12	NA	TRBV24-1	TGTGCCACCAGTGATTTTGGACGGACGCAGTATTTT	CATSDFGRTQYF
TRBJ2-7	NA	15	NA	TRBV27	TGTGCCAGCAGTTCTCAACCGGGAATATCCTACGAGCAGTACTTC	CASSSQPGISYEQYF
TRBJ1-5	few	16	NA	TRBV5-1	TGCGCCAGCAGCTTGGAGGCCCTGACAGGCAATCAGCCCCAGCATTTT	CASSLEALTGNQPQHF
TRBJ2-7	NA	13	NA	TRBV3-1	TGTGCCAGCAGCCAAGCAGGCGACTACGAGCAGTACTTC	CASSQAGDYEQYF
TRBJ2-5	NA	14	NA	TRBV20-1	TGCAGTGCTAGAGATGGGGGGAACCAAGAGACCCAGTACTTC	CSARDGGNQETQYF
TRBJ2-7	NA	13	TRBD1	TRBV5-1	TGCGCCAGCAGCTCCGGGACAGGCTACGAGCAGTACTTC	CASSSGTGYEQYF
TRBJ2-7	few	15	NA	TRBV7-9	TGTGCCAGCAGCTTATTGGTGGTTGAAAACTACGAGCAGTACTTC	CASSLLVVENYEQYF
TRBJ1-2	NA	15	NA	TRBV7-9	TGTGCCAGCAGCTTAGACCAGGGGCGACCCTATGGCTACACCTTC	CASSLDQGRPYGYTF
TRBJ1-2	NA	15	NA	TRBV7-6	TGTGCCAGCAGCCCCCGGGGGGGCTCGGACTATGGCTACACCTTC	CASSPRGGSDYGYTF
TRBJ2-5	NA	15	NA	TRBV7-6	TGTGCCAGCAGCCCTAGGCGGCGGGATGGAGAGACCCAGTACTTC	CASSPRRRDGETQYF
TRBJ2-1	NA	15	NA	TRBV5-6	TGTGCCAGCAAGTTGGGGGAGGACACCTACAATGAGCAGTTCTTC	CASKLGEDTYNEQFF
TRBJ2-3	NA	18	TRBD2	TRBV20-1	TGCAGTGCTAGCCCGGGACTAGCGGGTGGGGCTAGCACAGATACGCAGTATTTT	CSASPGLAGGASTDTQYF
TRBJ2-1	NA	14	NA	TRBV11-2	TGTGCCAGCAGCTTATCTGGTCTGGACAATGAGCAGTTCTTC	CASSLSGLDNEQFF
TRBJ2-2	many	13	NA	TRBV29-1	TGCAGCGTCTCAGGGGACAACACCGGGGAGCTGTTTTTT	CSVSGDNTGELFF
TRBJ2-5	few	14	NA	TRBV11-2	TGTGCCAGCAGCTCTCTTAGCGATTGGGAGACCCAGTACTTC	CASSSLSDWETQYF
TRBJ2-7	many	14	TRBD2	TRBV12-3/TRBV12-4	TGTGCCAGCAGTTTAGGGCTAGCGGCTTACGAGCAGTACTTC	CASSLGLAAYEQYF